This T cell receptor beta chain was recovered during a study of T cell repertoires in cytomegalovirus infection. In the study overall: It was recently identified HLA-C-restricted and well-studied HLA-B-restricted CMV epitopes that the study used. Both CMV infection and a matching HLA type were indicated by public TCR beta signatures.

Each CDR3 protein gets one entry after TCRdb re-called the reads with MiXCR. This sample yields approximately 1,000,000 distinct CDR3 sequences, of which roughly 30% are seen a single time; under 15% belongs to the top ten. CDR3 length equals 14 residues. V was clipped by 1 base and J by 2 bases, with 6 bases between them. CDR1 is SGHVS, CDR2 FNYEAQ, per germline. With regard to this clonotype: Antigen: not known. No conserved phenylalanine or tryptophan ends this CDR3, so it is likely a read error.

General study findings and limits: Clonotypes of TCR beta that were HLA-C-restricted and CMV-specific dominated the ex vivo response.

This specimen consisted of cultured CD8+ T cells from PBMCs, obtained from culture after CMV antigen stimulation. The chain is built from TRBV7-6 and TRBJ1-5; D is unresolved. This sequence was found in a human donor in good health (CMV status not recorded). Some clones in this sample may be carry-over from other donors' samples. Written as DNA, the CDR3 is TGTGCCAGCAGCTTAGACATCGGCAATCAGCCCCAGCATTCT. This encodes CASSLDIGNQPQHS.